The 21 T cell receptor beta chains listed next were all sequenced from one sample in a study of PD-L1 blockade in urothelial cancer listed by TCRdb under 2017. The library was made by the immunoSEQ multiplex PCR assay. As stored in TCRdb, this immuneACCESS dataset retains in-frame rearrangements with V and J assigned. A fraction of the clones does not appear; measured against another copy, unresolved V genes explain less than half of the discrepancy, and the remainder lacks a known reason. The sample table holds roughly 40,000 clones, of which around 84% were seen once. Together, the top ten hold approximately 2.9% of the sample. The specimen was PBMCs, collected around atezolizumab (anti-PD-L1) treatment. Receptor source: an older man with urothelial cancer.

This clone was seen a handful of times. J is TRBJ1-1 and V is TRBV10-2; D remains unclear. V was clipped by 11 bases and J by 3 bases, with 10 bases between them. Germline V gene sequence: CDR1 WSHSY, CDR2 SAAADI. This CDR3 is 11 amino acids long. This CDR3 is CAARVDTEAFF. The CDR3 DNA reads as TGCGCCGCACGGGTGGACACTGAAGCTTTCTTT.

This clone has only one observation. The genes are TRBV10-3 and TRBJ2-2; 9 bases align to TRBD2. CDR3 size: 17 residues. Per germline, CDR1 ENHRY and CDR2 SYGVKD. The V segment lost 1 base and the J segment 0 bases; nucleotides outside the gene matches: 3. CDR3 region: CAISEFASGTNTGELFF. For the CDR3, the DNA is TGTGCCATCAGTGAGTTTGCTAGCGGGACGAACACCGGGGAGCTGTTTTTT.

The rearrangement uses TRBV28 and TRBJ1-1; 8 positions match TRBD1. This CDR3 has 15 residues. Trimming at V came to 6 bases and at J to 3 bases, leaving 9 bases not matched to a gene. Germline V lookup: CDR1 MDHEN, CDR2 SYDVKM. CDR3 nucleotides: TGTGCCAGCAGCCATAGGACAGGGTTGGACACTGAAGCTTTCTTT. It yields the protein CASSHRTGLDTEAFF.

V usage is TRBV6-5 and J usage is TRBJ2-7, with 7 bases fitting TRBD1. The germline gives CDR1 MNHEY, CDR2 SVGAGI. J gave up 0 bases and V 5 bases, and 7 bases lay outside the gene matches. This CDR3 contains 15 residues. Here the CDR3 DNA reads TGTGCCAGCAGTCGATCCGGACAGGACTCCTACGAGCAGTACTTC. Encoded protein: CASSRSGQDSYEQYF.

This clone was seen ten or more times. The chain combines TRBV4-3 with TRBJ1-1, with D hard to call. The CDR3 length is 14 residues. Trimming took off 0 bases at V and 6 bases at J, with 11 bases between the two ends. CDR1 is LGHNA, CDR2 YSLEER, per germline. CDR3 sequence (DNA): TGCGCCAGCAGCCAAGATCCGGCCAGCGCTGAAGCTTTCTTT. Its translation is CASSQDPASAEAFF.

The chain carries TRBV28 and TRBJ1-1; 12 bases align to TRBD1. Germline CDR1 MDHEN, CDR2 SYDVKM. Losses at the gene ends were 6 bases for V and 3 bases for J; bases not matched to a gene: 5. This CDR3 spans 15 amino acids. CDR3 sequence (DNA): TGTGCCAGCAGCCGGGACAGGGGGCGGGACACTGAAGCTTTCTTT. Protein sequence: CASSRDRGRDTEAFF.

Concerning this clone: An end of the junction does not agree with germline; a read error may underlie this. V and J are TRBV6-5 and TRBJ2-7; D is perhaps TRBD1 (5 bases). The germline V gene encodes CDR1 MNHEY and CDR2 SVGAGI. The CDR3 has 14 amino acids. DNA of the CDR3: TGTGCCAGCAGTTACTCAAAGGGGTCCTCCGAGCAGTACTTC. It is translated as CASSYSKGSSEQYF.

This chain links TRBV28 with TRBJ2-1; TRBD1 matches 8 bases. V gave up 5 bases and J gave up 7 bases; unmatched junction bases: 7. Germline V lookup: CDR1 MDHEN, CDR2 SYDVKM. This CDR3 comprises 14 residues. The CDR3 region is CASSPLQGENEQFF. The CDR3 nucleotides are TGTGCCAGCAGTCCGCTACAGGGGGAGAATGAGCAGTTCTTC.

V usage is TRBV2 and J usage is TRBJ1-5; no reliable D call. The CDR3 is made up of 14 amino acids. The germline V and J ends were trimmed by 10 bases and 1 base, with 14 bases remaining between them. Germline V CDR1 and CDR2: SNHLY, FYNNEI. This CDR3 reads CATKEDTSNQPQHF. The CDR3, as DNA: TGTGCCACAAAAGAAGACACCAGCAATCAGCCCCAGCATTTT.

The V and J genes are TRBV5-1 and TRBJ1-1, with TRBD1 matching over 10 bases. The CDR3 length is 14 residues. With V trimmed by 4 bases and J by 4 bases, 4 bases remained unmatched. CDR1 and CDR2 (germline): SGHRS, YFSETQ. The CDR3 sequence: CASSQGQGGTEAFF. DNA for the CDR3: TGCGCCAGCAGCCAAGGACAGGGGGGCACTGAAGCTTTCTTT.

The CDR3 loop is CASSMGQSNTEAFF. In DNA, the CDR3 is TGTGCCAGTAGCATGGGACAGTCCAACACTGAAGCTTTCTTT. The rearrangement joins TRBV19 to TRBJ1-1; 7 bases are a match to TRBD1. The germline CDR1 and CDR2 sequences are LNHDA and SQIVND (reference sequence). V shed 6 bases and J 2 bases; nucleotides not matched to a gene: 6. The CDR3 sequence is 14 residues long.

The chain employs TRBV6-1 and TRBJ1-2; possible D gene TRBD1, 5 bases. The V end was cut by 1 base, the J end by 2 bases, with 14 bases between. Germline V lookup: CDR1 MNHNS, CDR2 SASEGT. This CDR3 has 16 amino acids. CDR3: CASSEVWTSVNYGYTF. In nucleotides, the CDR3 is TGTGCCAGCAGTGAAGTCTGGACATCGGTCAACTATGGCTACACCTTC.

V is TRBV21-1 and J is TRBJ1-5; whether TRBD1, the table's D call, matches the DNA was not checked. TRBV21-1 is a pseudogene locus. The CDR3 extends over 14 amino acids. The CDR3 spells CARTGGAGNQPQHF. The CDR3 DNA reads TGTGCCAGGACAGGGGGCGCTGGCAATCAGCCCCAGCATTTT.

The rearrangement joins TRBV10-3 to TRBJ1-2; D call uncertain. Deletions cut 3 bases from V and 4 bases from J, with 9 bases between. The CDR3 sequence is 13 residues long. Looked up from germline, CDR1 is ENHRY and CDR2 is SYGVKD. DNA of the CDR3: TGTGCCATCAGTGATCCGGAGCCCTATGGCTACACCTTC. Translated, it gives CAISDPEPYGYTF.

This clone has more than one count but fewer than ten. The genes are TRBV4-1 and TRBJ2-1; possible D gene TRBD2, 6 bases. Deletions cut 8 bases from V and 8 bases from J, with 16 bases between. CDR3 length equals 13 residues. The germline gives CDR1 MGHRA, CDR2 YSYEKL. Here the CDR3 DNA reads TGCGCCAGCCGTGGAGGGAGGATCGATGAGCAGTTCTTC. Translating gives CASRGGRIDEQFF.

This clone qualifies as medium-sized. V and J are TRBV19 and TRBJ1-4, with D possibly TRBD1 on 5 matching bases. Trimming pared 7 bases from V and 9 bases from J, leaving 15 bases between. The CDR3 runs to 13 residues. In germline, CDR1 is LNHDA, CDR2 SQIVND (reference sequence). In nucleotides, the CDR3 is TGTGCCAGTAAGGGGCAGGGCCACCAAAAACTGTTTTTT. It yields the protein CASKGQGHQKLFF. Based on the CDR3 plus reference TRBV19 and TRBJ1-4, the full variable domain is DGGITQSPKYLFRKEGQNVTLSCEQNLNHDAMYWYRQDPGQGLRLIYYSQIVNDFQKGDIAEGYSVSREKKESFPLTVTSAQKNPTAFYLCASKGQGHQKLFFGSGTQLSVL.

V is TRBV5-4 and J is TRBJ2-3; D gene unclear. The CDR3 is made up of 15 amino acids. Germline assignment: CDR1 SGHNT and CDR2 YYREEE (reference sequence). V lost 4 bases to trimming and J lost 3 bases, with 15 bases between them. As DNA, the CDR3 is TGTGCCAGCAGCCTCTCCAGCTACGGGACAGATACGCAGTATTTT. It codes for CASSLSSYGTDTQYF.

V and J are TRBV7-3 and TRBJ2-7, with 8 positions matching TRBD2. The V and J ends lost 2 bases and 3 bases, in that order; junction bases with no gene match: 3. This CDR3 is 14 amino acids long. Germline CDR1 SGHTA, CDR2 FQGTGA. CDR3 nucleotide sequence: TGTGCCAGCAGCTTATCCACTAGCGGCTACGAGCAGTACTTC. Protein: CASSLSTSGYEQYF.

The V and J genes are TRBV4-3 and TRBJ1-4, with TRBD1 matching 10 bases. Germline V gene data show CDR1 as LGHNA and CDR2 as YSLEER. This CDR3 spans 17 amino acids. V lost 4 bases to trimming and J lost 7 bases; unmatched junction nucleotides: 12. The CDR3 DNA sequence: TGCGCCAGCAGCCCTGAGGTTCCGGGACAGGGGAGTGAAAAACTGTTTTTT. Its translation is CASSPEVPGQGSEKLFF.

The chain employs TRBV11-2 and TRBJ1-1; D unresolved. The CDR3 spans 13 residues. V was clipped by 1 base and J by 2 bases, with 5 bases between them. In germline, CDR1 is SGHAT, CDR2 FQNNGV. CDR3 bases: TGTGCCAGCAGCTTAGGCAGAAACACTGAAGCTTTCTTT. It translates to CASSLGRNTEAFF.

V and J are TRBV7-3 and TRBJ1-1, with D hard to call. The CDR3 consists of 14 residues. V lost 4 bases to trimming and J lost 7 bases, with 16 bases between them. CDR1 and CDR2 from the germline V gene are SGHTA and FQGTGA. CDR3 amino acids: CASSYKEGTGEAFF. The CDR3 region has the DNA TGTGCCAGCAGCTACAAGGAGGGAACCGGTGAAGCTTTCTTT.